Following are 29 T cell receptor beta chains from one sample sequenced in a study of identical twins. Each CDR3 protein is one row after TCRdb ran MiXCR on the 5' RACE reads. In the table there are hundreds of thousands of distinct CDR3 sequences, about 9.4% of which are singletons. This sample also belongs to another study, concerning yellow fever vaccine responses in identical twins.

Sequencing was performed on PBMCs. The source of these receptors is a woman younger than 30 in good health.

The V gene is TRBV18, the J gene TRBJ2-7; 9 bases are a match to TRBD1. With V trimmed by 1 base and J by 6 bases, 7 bases remained unmatched. The length of the CDR3 is 15 residues. Germline loops: CDR1 KGHSH, CDR2 LQKENI. The CDR3 DNA reads TGTGCCAGCTCACCACTTGAGACAGGGGGTGGCGAGCAGTACTTC. Protein sequence: CASSPLETGGGEQYF.

The chain links TRBV6-5 to TRBJ2-1; no reliable D call. The CDR3 length is 14 residues. The germline gives CDR1 MNHEY, CDR2 SVGAGI. Trimming took 4 bases from V and 1 from J, leaving 8 bases between them. The CDR3 region is CASSFGPSYNEQFF. DNA for the CDR3: TGTGCCAGCAGTTTTGGGCCTTCCTACAATGAGCAGTTCTTC.

This clonotype was detected only a few times. The CDR3, as DNA: TGTGCCAGCAGTGAAGCGGACGGTTTAGCCAAAAACATTCAGTACTTC. It codes for CASSEADGLAKNIQYF. This chain connects TRBV2 to TRBJ2-4; D is unclear. The germline V and J ends were trimmed by 0 bases and 0 bases, with 9 bases remaining between them. The CDR3 length is 16 residues. Germline loops: CDR1 SNHLY, CDR2 FYNNEI.

Here the CDR3 DNA reads TGTGCCAGCAGCTCTAAACAGGGAACGGGCTCCTACGAGCAGTACTTC. Translated, it gives CASSSKQGTGSYEQYF. V usage is TRBV7-8 and J usage is TRBJ2-7; D is perhaps TRBD1 (6 bases). V gave up 4 bases and J gave up 0 bases, with 16 bases separating them. This CDR3 is 16 amino acids long. Germline CDR1 and CDR2: SGHVS and FQNEAQ.

This rearrangement joins TRBV30 to TRBJ2-2; D remains unclear. Trimming shortened V by 5 bases and J by 5 bases, and 15 bases separated the two germline ends. The CDR3 covers 14 residues. Germline CDR1 is GTSNPN and CDR2 is SVGIG (reference sequence). The CDR3 loop reads CAWCLISGTGELFF. The CDR3 coding sequence is TGTGCCTGGTGCTTAATCAGTGGGACCGGGGAGCTGTTTTTT. The whole variable domain, remainder taken from reference TRBV30 and TRBJ2-2, is SQTIHQWPATLVQPVGSPLSLECTVEGTSNPNLYWYRQAAGRGLQLLFYSVGIGQISSEVPQNLSASRPQDRQFILSSKKLLLSDSGFYLCAWCLISGTGELFFGEGSRLTVL.

There are many counts of this clonotype. The chain carries TRBV10-2 and TRBJ2-2, with D perhaps matching TRBD1 (5 bases). Germline values: CDR1 WSHSY, CDR2 SAAADI. V lost 2 bases and J lost 0, with 10 bases in between. The CDR3 contains 16 residues. CDR3 region: CASSEILGPNTGELFF. Written as DNA, the CDR3 is TGCGCCAGCAGTGAGATTTTGGGGCCGAACACCGGGGAGCTGTTTTTT.

For this clonotype: Germline is not matched at one junction end, which may reflect a read error. The genes are TRBV11-2 and TRBJ2-7; 7 bases agree with TRBD2. CDR3 length equals 13 residues. The germline V gene encodes CDR1 SGHAT and CDR2 FQNNGV. The CDR3 DNA reads as TGTGCCAGCAGCCTTCACCTTTCCGGACTAGGGAAATTC. Amino acid sequence: CASSLHLSGLGKF.

This clonotype turned up a few times. This chain links TRBV20-1 with TRBJ2-7; 8 bases match TRBD1. The CDR3 has 13 amino acids. The V segment lost 4 bases and the J segment 2 bases; nucleotides outside the gene matches: 4. The germline gives CDR1 DFQATT, CDR2 SNEGSKA (reference sequence). The CDR3 region has the DNA TGCAGTGCTAAGGGACAGGCGGCCTACGAGCAGTACTTC. Translated, it gives CSAKGQAAYEQYF.

This clonotype showed up just a few times. This chain connects TRBV7-9 to TRBJ2-5; D may be TRBD1 (6 bases). This CDR3 has 15 amino acids. Germline V gene sequence: CDR1 SEHNR, CDR2 FQNEAQ (reference sequence). Between the trimmed V and J ends, which lost 1 base and 5 bases, there was a span of 14 bases. The CDR3 DNA follows: TGTGCCAGCAGCTTAGTCATGGGCAGGGGCGAGACCCAGTACTTC. This translates into CASSLVMGRGETQYF.

The sample holds a few counts of this clonotype. The chain has TRBV7-2 and TRBJ2-3; D remains ambiguous. This CDR3 has 15 amino acids. The germline V gene encodes CDR1 SGHTA and CDR2 FQGNSA. Trimming took 1 base from V and 1 from J, leaving 9 bases between them. The CDR3 DNA reads as TGTGCCAGCAGCTTAGTTGTGGACCGCACAGATACGCAGTATTTT. This translates into CASSLVVDRTDTQYF.

The genes are TRBV20-1 and TRBJ2-7; no firm D call. V gave up 1 base and J gave up 1 base, with 8 bases separating them. Germline loops: CDR1 DFQATT, CDR2 SNEGSKA (reference sequence). This CDR3 has 13 residues. The CDR3 protein is CSARVLVSYEQYF. The DNA for the CDR3 is TGCAGTGCTAGAGTATTGGTATCCTACGAGCAGTACTTC.

This clonotype has ten or more counts. V and J are TRBV12-3 or TRBV12-4 and TRBJ2-3, with unresolved D. Trimming shortened V by 7 bases and J by 1 base, and 18 bases separated the two germline ends. There are 16 residues in the CDR3. The CDR3 nucleotides are TGTGCCAGCAACCCTCCATACTCAGTTGGCACAGATACGCAGTATTTT. Translation: CASNPPYSVGTDTQYF.

This clonotype was counted many times. The chain links TRBV6-2 or TRBV6-3 to TRBJ2-7, with D perhaps TRBD1 (5 bases). The CDR3 covers 10 residues. Per the germline V gene, CDR1 is MNHEY and CDR2 is SVGEGT. The V end lost 7 bases, the J end lost 4 bases, and 5 bases lay between the germline ends. CDR3 nucleotides: TGTGCCAGCAAGGGGTACGAGCAGTACTTC. Encoded protein: CASKGYEQYF.

This clonotype occurred many times. The chain recombines TRBV12-3 or TRBV12-4 with TRBJ2-7; D is unclear. CDR3 length equals 12 residues. Trimming pared 6 bases from V and 2 bases from J, leaving 8 bases between. In DNA, the CDR3 is TGTGCCAGCAGCTCGGTTCCCTACGAGCAGTACTTC. Translation: CASSSVPYEQYF.

DNA for the CDR3: TGTGCCAGTAGTCCCGGACCGACCGAGGCCCAGTACTTC. Its protein product is CASSPGPTEAQYF. The V gene is TRBV19, the J gene TRBJ2-5; D gene uncertain. In germline, CDR1 is LNHDA, CDR2 SQIVND (reference sequence). Trimming took 5 bases from V and 9 from J, leaving 16 bases between them. This CDR3 is 13 amino acids long.

This clonotype turned up a few times. The chain employs TRBV28 and TRBJ2-3, with D unclear. The germline V gene has CDR1 MDHEN and CDR2 SYDVKM. This CDR3 has 15 amino acids. The ends were cut back, 7 bases at V and 8 bases at J, with 22 bases in the middle. CDR3 in DNA: TGTGCCAGCACCGATAATAACCGTCCGACCCTTACGCAGTATTTT. Translated, it gives CASTDNNRPTLTQYF.

This clonotype occurred many times. V gene TRBV15 combines with J gene TRBJ1-2; D is undetermined. Per the germline V gene, CDR1 is LNHNV and CDR2 is YYDKDF (reference sequence). CDR3 size: 13 residues. Trimming stripped 5 bases from V and 7 bases from J, with 14 bases between. CDR3 bases: TGTGCCACCAGCCCCGCAAGAAGTCGTGGCTACACCTTC. It specifies CATSPARSRGYTF.

The chain is built from TRBV5-1 and TRBJ2-7; 15 nucleotides match TRBD2. V shed 5 bases, J shed 6 bases, and the junction held 6 bases outside the gene matches. The germline V gene encodes CDR1 SGHRS and CDR2 YFSETQ. The CDR3 length is 15 residues. The CDR3: CASRTPGLAGGEQYF. The CDR3 DNA reads TGCGCCAGCAGGACACCGGGACTAGCGGGAGGCGAGCAGTACTTC.

This clonotype was seen ten or more times. The V call is TRBV6-1, the J call TRBJ2-2; no clear D. Per the germline V gene, CDR1 is MNHNS and CDR2 is SASEGT. V was trimmed by 8 bases and J by 5 bases, leaving 12 bases between them. The CDR3 extends over 13 amino acids. The CDR3 DNA is TGTGCCAGCGGGTTCCGGTCGACCGGGGAGCTGTTTTTT. This translates into CASGFRSTGELFF.

The genes are TRBV27 and TRBJ2-7; possibly TRBD1 or TRBD2 for D (5 bases each). Germline V gene lookup returns CDR1 MNHEY and CDR2 SMNVEV (reference sequence). CDR3 length equals 15 residues. Trimming stripped 5 bases from V and 4 bases from J, with 18 bases between. CDR3 DNA: TGTGCCAGCAGTCAAAAATCGGGACCCATATACGAGCAGTACTTC. It is translated as CASSQKSGPIYEQYF.

The chain links TRBV15 to TRBJ2-6, with D tentatively TRBD1 or TRBD2 (6 bases each). V was pared by 0 bases and J by 0 bases, with 15 bases between. This CDR3 region has 19 residues. The germline V gene encodes CDR1 LNHNV and CDR2 YYDKDF (reference sequence). Here the CDR3 DNA reads TGTGCCACCAGCAGAGAGTCAGAGGGGGGCCTCTCTGGGGCCAACGTCCTGACTTTC. As protein: CATSRESEGGLSGANVLTF.

The genes are TRBV2 and TRBJ2-7, with TRBD2 matching over 7 bases. CDR3 length equals 19 residues. From germline, CDR1 is SNHLY and CDR2 FYNNEI. With V trimmed by 2 bases and J by 2 bases, 18 bases remained unmatched. The CDR3 region has the DNA TGTGCCAGCAGTGAACGGGTGAGATTAGCGGGCGGAAGACCCTACGAGCAGTACTTC. Amino acids: CASSERVRLAGGRPYEQYF.

This chain connects TRBV18 to TRBJ1-1, with a tentative D call TRBD1 (5 bases). V lost 5 bases to trimming and J lost 1 base, with 14 bases between them. Germline V gives CDR1 KGHSH, CDR2 LQKENI. The CDR3 length is 15 residues. The chain's CDR3 is CASSSRQPENTEAFF. DNA of the CDR3: TGTGCCAGCTCATCGAGACAGCCTGAGAACACTGAAGCTTTCTTT.

This clonotype occurred a few times. The chain joins TRBV3-1 to TRBJ2-3; TRBD2 agrees at 13 bases. Germline loops: CDR1 LGHDT, CDR2 YNNKEL (reference sequence). J was trimmed by 8 bases and V by 4 bases; bases with no gene match: 6. The CDR3 runs to 15 residues. CDR3 sequence reads: CASSLSTSGGVTQYF. The CDR3 bases are TGTGCCAGCAGCCTCAGTACTAGCGGGGGGGTTACGCAGTATTTT.

This clonotype has a count of ten or more. The V and J genes are TRBV20-1 and TRBJ2-3, with 8 bases aligning to TRBD2. Germline-derived CDR1 and CDR2 are DFQATT and SNEGSKA (reference sequence). The V and J ends lost 3 bases and 4 bases, in that order; junction bases with no gene match: 6. The CDR3 has 14 amino acids. The DNA for the CDR3 is TGCAGTGCTAGCCCACTAGCGGCGGCAGATACGCAGTATTTT. It yields the protein CSASPLAAADTQYF.

This clonotype was counted at least ten times. The V and J genes are TRBV3-1 and TRBJ2-3; 8 bases align to TRBD1. Germline V gene lookup returns CDR1 LGHDT and CDR2 YNNKEL (reference sequence). After removal of 1 base from V and 4 bases from J, the junction contained 4 bases not matched to a gene. This CDR3 is 15 amino acids long. The CDR3 DNA is TGTGCCAGCAGCCAAGTCAGGGGGCCTGCAGATACGCAGTATTTT. Translated: CASSQVRGPADTQYF.

The V call is TRBV9, the J call TRBJ2-4, with D maybe TRBD1 (6 bases). Trimming removed 0 bases from V and 5 bases from J, with 12 bases in between. This CDR3 has 15 amino acids. Germline V gene lookup returns CDR1 SGDLS and CDR2 YYNGEE. The CDR3 loop reads CASSVGQANENIQYF. For the CDR3, the DNA is TGTGCCAGCAGCGTAGGACAGGCGAACGAAAACATTCAGTACTTC. Filled out from reference TRBV9 and TRBJ2-4, the complete variable domain reads DSGVTQTPKHLITATGQRVTLRCSPRSGDLSVYWYQQSLDQGLQFLIQYYNGEERAKGNILERFSAQQFPDLHSELNLSSLELGDSALYFCASSVGQANENIQYFGAGTRLSVL.

This clonotype was found a few times. The V gene is TRBV11-2, the J gene TRBJ2-1, with 15 positions matching TRBD2. The CDR3 is 19 residues long. Germline CDR1 and CDR2: SGHAT and FQNNGV. Trimming cost V 1 base and J 1 base; bases outside gene matches: 5. The CDR3 spells CASSLVGLAGGLSYNEQFF. In DNA form, the CDR3 reads TGTGCCAGCAGCTTAGTAGGACTAGCGGGGGGGCTATCCTACAATGAGCAGTTCTTC.

This clonotype was seen more than once but under ten times. The chain carries TRBV6-5 and TRBJ1-2; 11 bases match TRBD1. This CDR3 contains 17 residues. J gave up 8 bases and V 0 bases, and 11 bases lay outside the gene matches. Germline V gene data show CDR1 as MNHEY and CDR2 as SVGAGI. CDR3 in amino acids: CASSYSGGQGVYYGYTF. DNA of the CDR3: TGTGCCAGCAGTTACTCAGGGGGACAGGGGGTATATTACGGCTACACCTTC.